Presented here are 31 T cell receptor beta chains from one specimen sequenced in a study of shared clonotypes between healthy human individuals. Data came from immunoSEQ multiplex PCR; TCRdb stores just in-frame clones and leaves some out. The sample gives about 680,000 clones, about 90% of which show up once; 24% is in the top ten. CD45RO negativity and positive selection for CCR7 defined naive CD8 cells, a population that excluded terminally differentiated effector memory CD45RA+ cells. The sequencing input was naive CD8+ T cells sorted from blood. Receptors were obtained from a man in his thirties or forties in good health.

CDR3 sequence: CASSVAIAADEQYF. The CDR3 DNA follows: TGTGCCAGCAGCGTAGCCATAGCTGCCGACGAGCAGTACTTC. The gene calls are TRBV9 and TRBJ2-7, with D uncertain. Germline V gene data show CDR1 as SGDLS and CDR2 as YYNGEE. This CDR3 is 14 amino acids long. V dropped 0 bases and J dropped 5 bases, with 12 bases sitting between them.

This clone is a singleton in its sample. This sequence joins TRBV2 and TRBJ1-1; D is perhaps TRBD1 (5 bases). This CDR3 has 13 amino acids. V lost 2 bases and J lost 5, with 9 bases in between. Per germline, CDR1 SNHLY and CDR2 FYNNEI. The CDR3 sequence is CASSEQGGTEAFF. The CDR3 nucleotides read TGTGCCAGCAGTGAACAGGGCGGGACTGAAGCTTTCTTT.

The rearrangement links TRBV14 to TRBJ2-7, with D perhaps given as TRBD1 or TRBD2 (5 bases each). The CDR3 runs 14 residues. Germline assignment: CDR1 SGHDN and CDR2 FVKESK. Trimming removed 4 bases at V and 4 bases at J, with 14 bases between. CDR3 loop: CASSPTGPYYEQYF. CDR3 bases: TGTGCCAGCAGCCCAACGGGACCCTATTACGAGCAGTACTTC.

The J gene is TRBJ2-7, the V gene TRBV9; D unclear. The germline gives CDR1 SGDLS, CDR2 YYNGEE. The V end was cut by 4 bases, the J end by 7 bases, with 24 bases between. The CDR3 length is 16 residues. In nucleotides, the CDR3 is TGTGCCAGCAGCCCGACCCGACAAGGAACCGCCTGGGAGCAGTACTTC. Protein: CASSPTRQGTAWEQYF.

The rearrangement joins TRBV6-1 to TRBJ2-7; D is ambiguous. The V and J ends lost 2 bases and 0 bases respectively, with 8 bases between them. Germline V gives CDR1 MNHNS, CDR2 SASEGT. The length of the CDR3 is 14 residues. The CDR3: CASSEIRSSYEQYF. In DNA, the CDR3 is TGTGCCAGCAGTGAAATAAGATCCTCCTACGAGCAGTACTTC.

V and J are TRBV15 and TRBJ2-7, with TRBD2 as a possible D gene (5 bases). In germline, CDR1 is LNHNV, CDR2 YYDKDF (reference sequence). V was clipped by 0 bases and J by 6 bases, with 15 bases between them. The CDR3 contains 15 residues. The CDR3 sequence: CATSRDWLGDPEQYF. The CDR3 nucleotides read TGTGCCACCAGCAGAGATTGGCTGGGAGATCCCGAGCAGTACTTC.

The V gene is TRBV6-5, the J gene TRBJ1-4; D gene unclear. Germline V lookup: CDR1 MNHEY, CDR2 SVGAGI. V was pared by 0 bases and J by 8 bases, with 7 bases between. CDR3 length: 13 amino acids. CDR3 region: CASSYSSSEKLFF. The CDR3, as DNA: TGTGCCAGCAGTTACTCGAGTAGCGAAAAACTGTTTTTT.

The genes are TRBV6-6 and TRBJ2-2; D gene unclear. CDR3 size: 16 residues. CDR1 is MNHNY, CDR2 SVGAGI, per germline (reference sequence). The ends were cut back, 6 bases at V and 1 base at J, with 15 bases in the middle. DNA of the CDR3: TGTGCCAGCAGACCTCCCGGACGGATGAACACCGGGGAGCTGTTTTTT. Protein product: CASRPPGRMNTGELFF.

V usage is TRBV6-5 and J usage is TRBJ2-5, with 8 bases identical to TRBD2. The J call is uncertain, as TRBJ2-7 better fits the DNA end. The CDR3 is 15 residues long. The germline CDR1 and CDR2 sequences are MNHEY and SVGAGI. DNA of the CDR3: TGTGCCAGCAGCCCACCAAGCGGGGGAGGCTACGAGCAGTACTTC. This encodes CASSPPSGGGYEQYF.

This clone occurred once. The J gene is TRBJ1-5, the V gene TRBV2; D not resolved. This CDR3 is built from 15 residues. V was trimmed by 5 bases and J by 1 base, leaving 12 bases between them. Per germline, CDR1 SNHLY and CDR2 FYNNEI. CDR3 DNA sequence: TGTGCCAGCAGTCCCCGGACCACAAGCAATCAGCCCCAGCATTTT. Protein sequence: CASSPRTTSNQPQHF. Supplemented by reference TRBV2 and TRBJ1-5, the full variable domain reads EPEVTQTPSHQVTQMGQEVILRCVPISNHLYFYWYRQILGQKVEFLVSFYNNEISEKSEIFDDQFSVERPDGSNFTLKIRSTKLEDSAMYFCASSPRTTSNQPQHFGDGTRLSIL.

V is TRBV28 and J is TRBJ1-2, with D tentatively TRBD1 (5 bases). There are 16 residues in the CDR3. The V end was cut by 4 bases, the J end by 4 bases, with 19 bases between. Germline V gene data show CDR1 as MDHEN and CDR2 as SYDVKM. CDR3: CASSSPREGLGYGYTF. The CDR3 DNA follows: TGTGCCAGCAGTTCACCCAGGGAGGGGTTGGGCTATGGCTACACCTTC.

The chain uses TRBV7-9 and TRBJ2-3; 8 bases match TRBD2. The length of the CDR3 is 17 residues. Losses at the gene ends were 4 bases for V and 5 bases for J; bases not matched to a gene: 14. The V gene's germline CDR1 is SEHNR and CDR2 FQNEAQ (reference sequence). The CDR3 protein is CASSSRIAAGVQDTQYF. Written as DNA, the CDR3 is TGTGCCAGCAGCTCAAGGATAGCAGCGGGAGTTCAAGATACGCAGTATTTT. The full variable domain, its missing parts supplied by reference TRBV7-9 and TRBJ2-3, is DTGVSQNPRHKITKRGQNVTFRCDPISEHNRLYWYRQTLGQGPEFLTYFQNEAQLEKSRLLSDRFSAERPKGSFSTLEIQRTEQGDSAMYLCASSSRIAAGVQDTQYFGPGTRLTVL.

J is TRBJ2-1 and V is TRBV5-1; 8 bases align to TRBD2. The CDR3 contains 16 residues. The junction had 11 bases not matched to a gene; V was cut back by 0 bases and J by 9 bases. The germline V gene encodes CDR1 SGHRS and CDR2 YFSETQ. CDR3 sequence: CASSLALLAGRSEQFF. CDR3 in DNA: TGCGCCAGCAGCTTGGCCTTGTTAGCGGGAAGGAGTGAGCAGTTCTTC.

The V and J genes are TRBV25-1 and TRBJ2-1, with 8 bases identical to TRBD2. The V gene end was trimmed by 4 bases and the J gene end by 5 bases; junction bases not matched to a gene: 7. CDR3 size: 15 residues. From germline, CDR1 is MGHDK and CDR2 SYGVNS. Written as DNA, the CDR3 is TGTGCCAGCAGTGCGGAAAGCGGGAGTAACAATGAGCAGTTCTTC. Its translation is CASSAESGSNNEQFF.

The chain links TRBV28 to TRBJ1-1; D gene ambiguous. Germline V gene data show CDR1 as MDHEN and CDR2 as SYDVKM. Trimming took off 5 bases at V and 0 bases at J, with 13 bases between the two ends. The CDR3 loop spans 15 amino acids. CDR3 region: CASSPRENMNTEAFF. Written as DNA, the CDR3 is TGTGCCAGCAGTCCGCGGGAGAACATGAACACTGAAGCTTTCTTT.

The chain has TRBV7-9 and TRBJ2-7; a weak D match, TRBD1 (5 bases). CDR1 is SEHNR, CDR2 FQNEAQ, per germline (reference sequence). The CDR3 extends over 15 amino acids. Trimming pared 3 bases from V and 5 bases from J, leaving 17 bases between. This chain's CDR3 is CASSFAAGQSDEQYF. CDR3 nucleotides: TGTGCCAGCAGCTTCGCCGCCGGACAATCCGACGAGCAGTACTTC.

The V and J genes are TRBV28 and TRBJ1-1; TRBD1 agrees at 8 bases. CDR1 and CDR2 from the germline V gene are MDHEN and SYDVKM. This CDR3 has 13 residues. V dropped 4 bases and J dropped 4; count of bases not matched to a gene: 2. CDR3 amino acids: CASSWTGLTEAFF. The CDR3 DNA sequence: TGTGCCAGCAGTTGGACAGGGCTCACTGAAGCTTTCTTT.

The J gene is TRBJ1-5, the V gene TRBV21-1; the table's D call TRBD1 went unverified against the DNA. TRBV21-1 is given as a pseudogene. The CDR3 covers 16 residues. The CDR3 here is CASSTTGPYSNQPQHF. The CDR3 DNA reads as TGTGCCAGCAGCACCACAGGTCCTTATAGCAATCAGCCCCAGCATTTT.

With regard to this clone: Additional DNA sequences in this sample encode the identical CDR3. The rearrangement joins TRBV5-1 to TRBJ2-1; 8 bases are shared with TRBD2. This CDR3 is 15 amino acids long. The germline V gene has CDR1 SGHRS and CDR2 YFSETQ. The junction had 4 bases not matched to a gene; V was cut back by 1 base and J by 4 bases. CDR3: CASSLTGGFYNEQFF. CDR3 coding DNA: TGCGCCAGCAGCTTGACGGGAGGGTTTTACAATGAGCAGTTCTTC.

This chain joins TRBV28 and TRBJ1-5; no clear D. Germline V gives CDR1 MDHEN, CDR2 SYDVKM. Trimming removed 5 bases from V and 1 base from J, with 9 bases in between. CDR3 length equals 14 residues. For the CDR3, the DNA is TGTGCCAGCAGTCGGGTCCGGAGCAATCAGCCCCAGCATTTT. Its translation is CASSRVRSNQPQHF.

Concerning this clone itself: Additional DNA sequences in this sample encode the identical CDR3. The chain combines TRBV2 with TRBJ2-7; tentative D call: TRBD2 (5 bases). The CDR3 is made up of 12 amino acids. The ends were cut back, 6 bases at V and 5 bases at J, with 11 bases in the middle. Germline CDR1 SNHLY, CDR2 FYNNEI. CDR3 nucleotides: TGTGCCAGCAGGGGCGGGCCCCACGAGCAGTACTTC. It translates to CASRGGPHEQYF.

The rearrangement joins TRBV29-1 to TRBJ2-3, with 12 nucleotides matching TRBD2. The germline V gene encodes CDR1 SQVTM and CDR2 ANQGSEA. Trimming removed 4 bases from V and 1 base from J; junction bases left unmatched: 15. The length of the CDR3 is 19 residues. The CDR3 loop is CSVGVGRLAGESGTDTQYF. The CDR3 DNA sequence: TGCAGCGTTGGCGTGGGCAGACTAGCGGGAGAATCAGGCACAGATACGCAGTATTTT.

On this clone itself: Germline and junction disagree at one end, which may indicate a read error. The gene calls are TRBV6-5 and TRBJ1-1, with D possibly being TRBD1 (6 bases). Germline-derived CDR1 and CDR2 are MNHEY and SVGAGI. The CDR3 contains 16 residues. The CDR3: CASSYSSGGTSTEVFF. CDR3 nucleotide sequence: TGTGCCAGCAGTTACTCGAGTGGGGGGACATCCACTGAAGTTTTCTTT.

This chain's CDR3 is CASSVDRVVDGYTF. In DNA, the CDR3 is TGTGCCAGCAGCGTTGACAGGGTTGTCGATGGCTACACCTTC. The gene calls are TRBV6-1 and TRBJ1-2, with 7 positions matching TRBD1. The CDR3 sequence is 14 residues long. Trimming took 6 bases from V and 6 from J; bases not matched to a gene: 10. CDR1 is MNHNS and CDR2 is SASEGT in the germline V gene.

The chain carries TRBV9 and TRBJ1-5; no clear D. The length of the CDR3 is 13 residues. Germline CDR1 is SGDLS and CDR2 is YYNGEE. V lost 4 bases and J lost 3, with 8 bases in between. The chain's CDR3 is CASSRVVNQPQHF. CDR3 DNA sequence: TGTGCCAGCAGCAGGGTTGTCAATCAGCCCCAGCATTTT.

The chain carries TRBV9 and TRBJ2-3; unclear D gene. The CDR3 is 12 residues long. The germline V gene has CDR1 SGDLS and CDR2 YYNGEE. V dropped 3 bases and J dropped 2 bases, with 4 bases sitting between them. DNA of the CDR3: TGTGCCAGCAGCGGCCCCACAGATACGCAGTATTTT. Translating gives CASSGPTDTQYF.

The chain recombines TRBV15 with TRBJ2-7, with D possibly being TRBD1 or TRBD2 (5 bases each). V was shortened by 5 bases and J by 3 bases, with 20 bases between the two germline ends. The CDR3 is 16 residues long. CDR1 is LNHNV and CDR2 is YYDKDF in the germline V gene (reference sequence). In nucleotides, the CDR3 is TGTGCCACCAGCGGGGCTTTTGGCGGGCCATACTACGAGCAGTACTTC. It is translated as CATSGAFGGPYYEQYF.

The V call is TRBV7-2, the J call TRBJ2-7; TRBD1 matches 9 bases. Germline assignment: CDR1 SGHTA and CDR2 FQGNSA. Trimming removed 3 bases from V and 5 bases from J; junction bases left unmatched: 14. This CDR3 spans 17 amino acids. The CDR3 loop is CASSFPPGQGGTDEQYF. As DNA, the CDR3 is TGTGCCAGCAGCTTTCCCCCGGGACAGGGCGGTACAGACGAGCAGTACTTC.

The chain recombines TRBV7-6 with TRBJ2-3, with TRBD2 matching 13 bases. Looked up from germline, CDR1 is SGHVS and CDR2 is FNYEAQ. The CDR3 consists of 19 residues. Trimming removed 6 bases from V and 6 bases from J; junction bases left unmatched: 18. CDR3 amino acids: CASSLARPGLAGFSDTQYF. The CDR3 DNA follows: TGTGCCAGCAGTCTAGCCCGACCGGGACTAGCGGGATTTTCGGATACGCAGTATTTT. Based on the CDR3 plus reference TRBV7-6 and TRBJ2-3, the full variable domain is GAGVSQSPRYKVTKRGQDVALRCDPISGHVSLYWYRQALGQGPEFLTYFNYEAQQDKSGLPNDRFSAERPEGSISTLTIQRTEQRDSAMYRCASSLARPGLAGFSDTQYFGPGTRLTVL.

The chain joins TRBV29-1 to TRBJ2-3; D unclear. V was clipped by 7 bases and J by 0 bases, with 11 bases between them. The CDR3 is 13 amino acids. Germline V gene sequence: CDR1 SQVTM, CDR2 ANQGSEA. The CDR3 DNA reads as TGCAGCGCCGTTTTCCAGAGCACAGATACGCAGTATTTT. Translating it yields CSAVFQSTDTQYF.

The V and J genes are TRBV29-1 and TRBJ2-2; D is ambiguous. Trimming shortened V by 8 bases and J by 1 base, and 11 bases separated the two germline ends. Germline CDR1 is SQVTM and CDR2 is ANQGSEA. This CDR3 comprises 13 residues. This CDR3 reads CSSVGENTGELFF. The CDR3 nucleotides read TGCAGCAGCGTCGGAGAGAACACCGGGGAGCTGTTTTTT.